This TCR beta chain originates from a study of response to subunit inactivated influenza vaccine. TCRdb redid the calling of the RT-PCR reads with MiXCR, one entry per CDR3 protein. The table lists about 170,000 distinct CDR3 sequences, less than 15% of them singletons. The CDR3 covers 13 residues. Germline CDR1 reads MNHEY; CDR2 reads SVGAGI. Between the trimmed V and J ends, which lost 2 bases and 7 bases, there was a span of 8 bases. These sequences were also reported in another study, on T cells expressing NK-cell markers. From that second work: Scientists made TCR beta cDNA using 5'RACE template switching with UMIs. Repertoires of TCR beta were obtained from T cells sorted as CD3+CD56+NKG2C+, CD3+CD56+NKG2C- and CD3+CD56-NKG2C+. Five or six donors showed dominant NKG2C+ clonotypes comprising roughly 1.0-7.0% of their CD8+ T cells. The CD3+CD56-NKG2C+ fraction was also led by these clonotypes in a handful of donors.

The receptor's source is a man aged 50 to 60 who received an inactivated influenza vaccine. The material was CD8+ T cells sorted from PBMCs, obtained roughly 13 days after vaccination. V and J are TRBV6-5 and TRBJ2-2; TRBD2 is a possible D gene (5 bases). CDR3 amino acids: CASSYEGDGELFF. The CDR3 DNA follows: TGTGCCAGCAGTTACGAGGGCGACGGGGAGCTGTTTTTT.